This TCR beta chain was sequenced in a study of blood T cell repertoires in COVID-19. Across the whole study: COVID-19 samples collected from the United States, Italy and Spain covered acute and convalescent phases. From T cells, B-cell-depleted T cells, or PBMCs came the material, which was cDNA or gDNA.

This clone was seen a few times. Under the authors' procedure: Amplification of reference gene primers provided the estimated nucleated cell counts. The data were produced by immunoSEQ multiplex PCR, yet TCRdb's version contains in-frame clones alone and is incomplete. V, J and clone size are taken as reported in that table, and D and trimming were inferred from the DNA itself. Counted here are 130,000 to 150,000 clones, approximately 85% occurring once; the ten biggest clones make up around 8%. The CDR3 sequence is 15 residues long. V dropped 3 bases and J dropped 4 bases, with 13 bases sitting between them. The germline gives CDR1 SGHTA, CDR2 FQGNSA. The Seattle patients, enrolled during active infection, were followed longitudinally.

The clonotype originates from an older woman with COVID-19, enrolled during active disease. The sample taken for sequencing was peripheral blood. The V and J genes are TRBV7-2 and TRBJ1-5; possibly TRBD1 for D (5 bases). The CDR3 sequence: CASSFSAGSNQPQHF. CDR3 bases: TGTGCCAGCAGCTTCTCGGCAGGGTCGAATCAGCCCCAGCATTTT.